A selection of T cell receptor beta chains follows, all from one sample in a study of cytomegalovirus exposure and HLA in healthy donors. Data came from immunoSEQ multiplex PCR; TCRdb stores just in-frame clones and leaves some out. The sample holds around 120,000 clones; approximately 83% are singletons and the top ten take around 1.2%. The sequencing input was PBMCs. These receptors all stem from a girl aged 2 to 10 in good health and CMV-seronegative. Each CDR3 is given with its conserved first and last residue. Fields, in order: J gene, V gene, D gene, clone size, CDR3 DNA, CDR3 protein. A D gene is named only where the DNA matches it firmly. Some rows have no size entry. The others give once, few or many, or a class for an expanded clone.

J: TRBJ2-3
V: TRBV13
D: TRBD1
size: NA
DNA: TGTGCCAGCAGCTCTTTAGGACAGGGGAGCACAGATACGCAGTATTTT
CDR3: CASSSLGQGSTDTQYF

J: TRBJ1-3
V: TRBV7-3
D: NA
size: NA
DNA: TGTGCCAGCAGCTTATCATCCCCGGTCTCTGGAAACACCATATATTTT
CDR3: CASSLSSPVSGNTIYF

J: TRBJ2-5
V: TRBV6-1
D: NA
size: once
DNA: TGTGCCAGCAGTGATTCAGGGGTCGAGACCCAGTACTTC
CDR3: CASSDSGVETQYF

J: TRBJ2-3
V: TRBV11-2
D: NA
size: NA
DNA: TGTGCCAGCAGCACCACCGGCGGACAAACCACAGATACGCAGTATTTT
CDR3: CASSTTGGQTTDTQYF

J: TRBJ2-5
V: TRBV1
D: NA
size: NA
DNA: TGCACCAGCAGCCAAGGGACTAGCGGGGGACGTCAAGAGACCCAGTACTTC
CDR3: CTSSQGTSGGRQETQYF

J: TRBJ1-1
V: TRBV6-1
D: NA
size: NA
DNA: TGTGCCAGCAGTGAATTCCTGACAGACGAAGCTTTCTTT
CDR3: CASSEFLTDEAFF

J: TRBJ1-3
V: TRBV19
D: NA
size: NA
DNA: TGTGCCAGTAAGCCTCCGAGGGCCCGCTCTGGAAACACCATATATTTT
CDR3: CASKPPRARSGNTIYF

J: TRBJ2-3
V: TRBV7-3
D: TRBD2
size: NA
DNA: TGTGCCAGCAGCCCGGGACTAGCGGGGCTCAGGGGTACGCAGTATTTT
CDR3: CASSPGLAGLRGTQYF

J: TRBJ2-5
V: TRBV28
D: TRBD1
size: NA
DNA: TGTGCCAGCAGATTGGGACAGCGAGAGACCCAGTACTTC
CDR3: CASRLGQRETQYF

J: TRBJ2-3
V: TRBV7-2
D: NA
size: NA
DNA: TGTGCCAGCAGCTTAAGCGCAGATACGCAGTATTTT
CDR3: CASSLSADTQYF

J: TRBJ2-2
V: TRBV27
D: NA
size: NA
DNA: TGTGCCAGCAGTTTATCGTCGGTCTCAGGGAACGAATTTCGGCGGGGGAACACCGGGGAGCTGTTTTTT
CDR3: CASSLSSVSGNEFRRGNTGELFF

J: TRBJ1-4
V: TRBV27
D: NA
size: NA
DNA: TGTGCCAGCAGTTTGGGAGGGTGGGCTAATGAAAAACTGTTTTTT
CDR3: CASSLGGWANEKLFF

J: TRBJ1-1
V: TRBV29-1
D: TRBD1
size: NA
DNA: TGCAGCGTCGCAGGGGGTAGTATGAACACTGAAGCTTTCTTT
CDR3: CSVAGGSMNTEAFF

J: TRBJ2-5
V: TRBV7-6
D: TRBD1
size: NA
DNA: TGTGCCACCTCAGACAGGGGGCAAGAGACCCAGTACTTC
CDR3: CATSDRGQETQYF

J: TRBJ2-7
V: TRBV5-1
D: TRBD2
size: once
DNA: TGCGCCAGCAGCTTGGGGCTAGCGGGAGGGGACTCGGACGAGCAGTACTTC
CDR3: CASSLGLAGGDSDEQYF

J: TRBJ2-6
V: TRBV19
D: TRBD1
size: NA
DNA: TGTGCCAGTAGTAGCCGGGACAGGGGTCGCGGCTCTGGGGCCAACGTCCTGACTTTC
CDR3: CASSSRDRGRGSGANVLTF

J: TRBJ1-1
V: TRBV9
D: NA
size: once
DNA: TGTGCCAGCAGCGTATCTCGTGAGGGGGGGGACACTGAAGCTTTCTTT
CDR3: CASSVSREGGDTEAFF

J: TRBJ2-7
V: TRBV5-4
D: NA
size: NA
DNA: TGTGCCAGCAGCCAGCAACTGGGGGAGGGGGATGAGCAGTACTTC
CDR3: CASSQQLGEGDEQYF

J: TRBJ1-1
V: TRBV5-3
D: TRBD1
size: once
DNA: TGTGCCAGAAGCTTGACAGGGGGGGACACTGAAGCTTTCTTT
CDR3: CARSLTGGDTEAFF

J: TRBJ2-3
V: TRBV13
D: TRBD2
size: NA
DNA: TGTGCCAGCAGCCCCAAAGGGGGCGGGGGGGTGTCAGATACGCAGTATTTT
CDR3: CASSPKGGGGVSDTQYF

J: TRBJ1-5
V: TRBV13
D: TRBD1
size: few
DNA: TGTGCCAGCAGCTTAGCAGGGGGCCCTCCGGGGCCCCAGCATTTT
CDR3: CASSLAGGPPGPQHF

J: TRBJ1-2
V: TRBV4-2
D: TRBD1
size: NA
DNA: TGTGCCAGCAGCCAAGGGACAGGGGGCGGGCCTCGGGATGGGAACACCTTC
CDR3: CASSQGTGGGPRDGNTF

J: TRBJ2-2
V: TRBV27
D: NA
size: NA
DNA: TGTGCCAGCAGTCAACTAGGACCCGGGGAGCTGTTTTTT
CDR3: CASSQLGPGELFF

J: TRBJ2-7
V: TRBV27
D: NA
size: NA
DNA: TGTGCCAGCAGCCTAACTTCGGGACTCTCCTACGAGCAGTACTTC
CDR3: CASSLTSGLSYEQYF

J: TRBJ1-6
V: TRBV6-5
D: TRBD1
size: NA
DNA: TGTGCCAGCAGAACGGACAGGGGCTATAATTCCCCCCTCCACTTT
CDR3: CASRTDRGYNSPLHF

J: TRBJ1-5
V: TRBV21-1
D: NA
size: NA
DNA: TGTGCCAGCAGCAAACAAACCCCTTCTGTACAGGAAAAGAATCAGCCCCAGCATTTT
CDR3: CASSKQTPSVQEKNQPQHF

J: TRBJ2-7
V: TRBV6-1
D: TRBD2
size: NA
DNA: TGTGCCAGCAGTGAAGTTCCTAGCGGGAGCCTGTACGAGCAGTACTTC
CDR3: CASSEVPSGSLYEQYF

J: TRBJ1-5
V: TRBV18
D: NA
size: NA
DNA: TGTGCCAGCTCCCCCGGCAGGGAGGGTCAGCCCCAGCATTTT
CDR3: CASSPGREGQPQHF

J: TRBJ2-1
V: TRBV6-4
D: NA
size: NA
DNA: TGTGCCAGCAGTGACGGTAGCGGCTACAATGAGCAGTTCTTC
CDR3: CASSDGSGYNEQFF

J: TRBJ2-1
V: TRBV30
D: TRBD2
size: NA
DNA: TGTGCCTGGAGTGTGTTAGCGGGATTCTCAATGGATGAGCAGTTCTTC
CDR3: CAWSVLAGFSMDEQFF

J: TRBJ2-1
V: TRBV7-9
D: TRBD2
size: NA
DNA: TGTGCCAGCAGCTTATGGGCGGGAGGTCAGGATGAGCAGTTCTTC
CDR3: CASSLWAGGQDEQFF

J: TRBJ1-1
V: TRBV10-2
D: NA
size: few
DNA: TGCGCCAGCAGTGAGCGTTTCGGGTTTCGGAACACTGAAGCTTTCTTT
CDR3: CASSERFGFRNTEAFF

J: TRBJ2-2
V: TRBV2
D: TRBD2
size: NA
DNA: TGTGCCAGCAGTGCTAGCGGGGGTACCGGGGAGCTGTTTTTT
CDR3: CASSASGGTGELFF

J: TRBJ2-3
V: TRBV7-9
D: NA
size: NA
DNA: TGTGCCAGCAGCCTCCTCACAGATACGCAGTATTTT
CDR3: CASSLLTDTQYF

J: TRBJ2-3
V: TRBV18
D: NA
size: NA
DNA: TGTGCCAGCTCACGATCGGGGGCAGATACGCAGTATTTT
CDR3: CASSRSGADTQYF

J: TRBJ1-2
V: TRBV6-1
D: NA
size: NA
DNA: TGTGCCAGCAGTGAAGGACTAATCTATGGCTACACCTTC
CDR3: CASSEGLIYGYTF

J: TRBJ2-3
V: TRBV18
D: TRBD2
size: NA
DNA: TGTGCCAGCTCTCCACGGTCTAGCGGTCGACGCACAGATACGCAGTATTTT
CDR3: CASSPRSSGRRTDTQYF

J: TRBJ2-7
V: TRBV28
D: NA
size: NA
DNA: TGTGCCAGCAGTTTCGGGTTGGGCGAGCAGTACTTC
CDR3: CASSFGLGEQYF

J: TRBJ2-1
V: TRBV13
D: NA
size: few
DNA: TGTGCCAGCAGCTTAGGCCTCAATGAGCAGTTCTTC
CDR3: CASSLGLNEQFF

J: TRBJ1-1
V: TRBV5-6
D: NA
size: NA
DNA: TGTGCCAGCAGACTCTCTTCATTAGGGGTTTGGGCCACTGAAGCTTTCTTT
CDR3: CASRLSSLGVWATEAFF

J: TRBJ1-3
V: TRBV7-9
D: NA
size: NA
DNA: TGTGCCAGCAGCCTCACCTCAATTACAGGTGACTCTGGAAACACCATATATTTT
CDR3: CASSLTSITGDSGNTIYF

J: TRBJ1-1
V: TRBV5-1
D: TRBD1
size: NA
DNA: TGCGCCAGCAGCATCGACAGGGGAATTACTGAAGCTTTCTTT
CDR3: CASSIDRGITEAFF

J: TRBJ2-2
V: TRBV7-2
D: TRBD2
size: NA
DNA: TGTGCCAGCAGCCCCCCGGGACTAGCACCGAACACCGGGGAGCTGTTTTTT
CDR3: CASSPPGLAPNTGELFF

J: TRBJ2-5
V: TRBV5-1
D: NA
size: few
DNA: TGCGCCAGCAGCTTAGCCCAGGGGACGCTGGAGACCCAGTACTTC
CDR3: CASSLAQGTLETQYF

J: TRBJ1-1
V: TRBV30
D: NA
size: NA
DNA: TGTGCCTGGAGTGTTGGTCTGGCCAACATGAACACTGAAGCTTTCTTT
CDR3: CAWSVGLANMNTEAFF

J: TRBJ2-7
V: TRBV16
D: NA
size: NA
DNA: TGTGCCAGCAGCCCCACGGTACGCGAGCAGTACTTC
CDR3: CASSPTVREQYF

J: TRBJ2-7
V: TRBV2
D: NA
size: NA
DNA: TGTGCCAGCAGTGAAGCGGCCCGCCCCTACGAGCAGTACTTC
CDR3: CASSEAARPYEQYF

J: TRBJ1-1
V: TRBV28
D: TRBD1
size: NA
DNA: TGTGCCAGCAGTGACAGGGGTAACACTGAAGCTTTCTTT
CDR3: CASSDRGNTEAFF

J: TRBJ2-1
V: TRBV4-1
D: NA
size: NA
DNA: TGCGCCAGCAGCCAAGCTGGACTATTGTACAATGAGCAGTTCTTC
CDR3: CASSQAGLLYNEQFF

J: TRBJ2-3
V: TRBV5-1
D: TRBD2
size: NA
DNA: TGCGCCAGCAGTAAGACTAGCCCAAACACAGATACGCAGTATTTT
CDR3: CASSKTSPNTDTQYF

J: TRBJ2-1
V: TRBV19
D: TRBD1
size: NA
DNA: TGTGCCAGTAGTATGGGACAGGGGGACGACAATGAGCAGTTCTTC
CDR3: CASSMGQGDDNEQFF

J: TRBJ2-2
V: TRBV27
D: TRBD2
size: NA
DNA: TGTGCCAGCAACCTCGGGCTAGCGGGCACCGGGGAGCTGTTTTTT
CDR3: CASNLGLAGTGELFF